This TCR beta chain came from a study of regulatory T cells in long-lasting Graves disease. Study-wide background: Graves' patients who were just diagnosed had used antithyroid drugs for under 3 months.

Time point of the sample: newly diagnosed GD, antithyroid drugs for less than 3 months. The TCR library was prepared using RNA isolated from PBMCs. The authors drew 7 to 10 milliliters of peripheral blood into EDTA tubes. This clonotype has a handful of counts. Antigen unknown. Whole-study findings and limits: Patients whose Graves' disease persisted exhibited lower TCR diversity than those newly diagnosed.

Building the TCR beta libraries relied on iRepertoire HTBI primers, and CDR3 regions underwent Arm-PCR. TCRdb processed the multiplex PCR reads anew with MiXCR; each CDR3 protein has one entry. The sample holds some 490,000 distinct CDR3 sequences, approximately 12% seen once. Trimming took off 7 bases at V and 7 bases at J, with 20 bases between the two ends. Germline V gives CDR1 MNHNS, CDR2 SASEGT. The CDR3 is 15 amino acids. The same sample was also used in a study of T cells in Graves' hyperthyroidism and ophthalmopathy.

Specimen: peripheral blood mononuclear cells (PBMCs), collected at new diagnosis, from a patient treated with antithyroid drugs. This chain joins TRBV6-1 and TRBJ1-5, with a weak D call TRBD1 (5 bases). The clonotype originates from a woman in her twenties or thirties with Graves disease. CDR3 DNA: TGTGCCAGCACTCCCACCCCAGGGAACCGCCAGCCCCAGCATTTT. Translating gives CASTPTPGNRQPQHF.